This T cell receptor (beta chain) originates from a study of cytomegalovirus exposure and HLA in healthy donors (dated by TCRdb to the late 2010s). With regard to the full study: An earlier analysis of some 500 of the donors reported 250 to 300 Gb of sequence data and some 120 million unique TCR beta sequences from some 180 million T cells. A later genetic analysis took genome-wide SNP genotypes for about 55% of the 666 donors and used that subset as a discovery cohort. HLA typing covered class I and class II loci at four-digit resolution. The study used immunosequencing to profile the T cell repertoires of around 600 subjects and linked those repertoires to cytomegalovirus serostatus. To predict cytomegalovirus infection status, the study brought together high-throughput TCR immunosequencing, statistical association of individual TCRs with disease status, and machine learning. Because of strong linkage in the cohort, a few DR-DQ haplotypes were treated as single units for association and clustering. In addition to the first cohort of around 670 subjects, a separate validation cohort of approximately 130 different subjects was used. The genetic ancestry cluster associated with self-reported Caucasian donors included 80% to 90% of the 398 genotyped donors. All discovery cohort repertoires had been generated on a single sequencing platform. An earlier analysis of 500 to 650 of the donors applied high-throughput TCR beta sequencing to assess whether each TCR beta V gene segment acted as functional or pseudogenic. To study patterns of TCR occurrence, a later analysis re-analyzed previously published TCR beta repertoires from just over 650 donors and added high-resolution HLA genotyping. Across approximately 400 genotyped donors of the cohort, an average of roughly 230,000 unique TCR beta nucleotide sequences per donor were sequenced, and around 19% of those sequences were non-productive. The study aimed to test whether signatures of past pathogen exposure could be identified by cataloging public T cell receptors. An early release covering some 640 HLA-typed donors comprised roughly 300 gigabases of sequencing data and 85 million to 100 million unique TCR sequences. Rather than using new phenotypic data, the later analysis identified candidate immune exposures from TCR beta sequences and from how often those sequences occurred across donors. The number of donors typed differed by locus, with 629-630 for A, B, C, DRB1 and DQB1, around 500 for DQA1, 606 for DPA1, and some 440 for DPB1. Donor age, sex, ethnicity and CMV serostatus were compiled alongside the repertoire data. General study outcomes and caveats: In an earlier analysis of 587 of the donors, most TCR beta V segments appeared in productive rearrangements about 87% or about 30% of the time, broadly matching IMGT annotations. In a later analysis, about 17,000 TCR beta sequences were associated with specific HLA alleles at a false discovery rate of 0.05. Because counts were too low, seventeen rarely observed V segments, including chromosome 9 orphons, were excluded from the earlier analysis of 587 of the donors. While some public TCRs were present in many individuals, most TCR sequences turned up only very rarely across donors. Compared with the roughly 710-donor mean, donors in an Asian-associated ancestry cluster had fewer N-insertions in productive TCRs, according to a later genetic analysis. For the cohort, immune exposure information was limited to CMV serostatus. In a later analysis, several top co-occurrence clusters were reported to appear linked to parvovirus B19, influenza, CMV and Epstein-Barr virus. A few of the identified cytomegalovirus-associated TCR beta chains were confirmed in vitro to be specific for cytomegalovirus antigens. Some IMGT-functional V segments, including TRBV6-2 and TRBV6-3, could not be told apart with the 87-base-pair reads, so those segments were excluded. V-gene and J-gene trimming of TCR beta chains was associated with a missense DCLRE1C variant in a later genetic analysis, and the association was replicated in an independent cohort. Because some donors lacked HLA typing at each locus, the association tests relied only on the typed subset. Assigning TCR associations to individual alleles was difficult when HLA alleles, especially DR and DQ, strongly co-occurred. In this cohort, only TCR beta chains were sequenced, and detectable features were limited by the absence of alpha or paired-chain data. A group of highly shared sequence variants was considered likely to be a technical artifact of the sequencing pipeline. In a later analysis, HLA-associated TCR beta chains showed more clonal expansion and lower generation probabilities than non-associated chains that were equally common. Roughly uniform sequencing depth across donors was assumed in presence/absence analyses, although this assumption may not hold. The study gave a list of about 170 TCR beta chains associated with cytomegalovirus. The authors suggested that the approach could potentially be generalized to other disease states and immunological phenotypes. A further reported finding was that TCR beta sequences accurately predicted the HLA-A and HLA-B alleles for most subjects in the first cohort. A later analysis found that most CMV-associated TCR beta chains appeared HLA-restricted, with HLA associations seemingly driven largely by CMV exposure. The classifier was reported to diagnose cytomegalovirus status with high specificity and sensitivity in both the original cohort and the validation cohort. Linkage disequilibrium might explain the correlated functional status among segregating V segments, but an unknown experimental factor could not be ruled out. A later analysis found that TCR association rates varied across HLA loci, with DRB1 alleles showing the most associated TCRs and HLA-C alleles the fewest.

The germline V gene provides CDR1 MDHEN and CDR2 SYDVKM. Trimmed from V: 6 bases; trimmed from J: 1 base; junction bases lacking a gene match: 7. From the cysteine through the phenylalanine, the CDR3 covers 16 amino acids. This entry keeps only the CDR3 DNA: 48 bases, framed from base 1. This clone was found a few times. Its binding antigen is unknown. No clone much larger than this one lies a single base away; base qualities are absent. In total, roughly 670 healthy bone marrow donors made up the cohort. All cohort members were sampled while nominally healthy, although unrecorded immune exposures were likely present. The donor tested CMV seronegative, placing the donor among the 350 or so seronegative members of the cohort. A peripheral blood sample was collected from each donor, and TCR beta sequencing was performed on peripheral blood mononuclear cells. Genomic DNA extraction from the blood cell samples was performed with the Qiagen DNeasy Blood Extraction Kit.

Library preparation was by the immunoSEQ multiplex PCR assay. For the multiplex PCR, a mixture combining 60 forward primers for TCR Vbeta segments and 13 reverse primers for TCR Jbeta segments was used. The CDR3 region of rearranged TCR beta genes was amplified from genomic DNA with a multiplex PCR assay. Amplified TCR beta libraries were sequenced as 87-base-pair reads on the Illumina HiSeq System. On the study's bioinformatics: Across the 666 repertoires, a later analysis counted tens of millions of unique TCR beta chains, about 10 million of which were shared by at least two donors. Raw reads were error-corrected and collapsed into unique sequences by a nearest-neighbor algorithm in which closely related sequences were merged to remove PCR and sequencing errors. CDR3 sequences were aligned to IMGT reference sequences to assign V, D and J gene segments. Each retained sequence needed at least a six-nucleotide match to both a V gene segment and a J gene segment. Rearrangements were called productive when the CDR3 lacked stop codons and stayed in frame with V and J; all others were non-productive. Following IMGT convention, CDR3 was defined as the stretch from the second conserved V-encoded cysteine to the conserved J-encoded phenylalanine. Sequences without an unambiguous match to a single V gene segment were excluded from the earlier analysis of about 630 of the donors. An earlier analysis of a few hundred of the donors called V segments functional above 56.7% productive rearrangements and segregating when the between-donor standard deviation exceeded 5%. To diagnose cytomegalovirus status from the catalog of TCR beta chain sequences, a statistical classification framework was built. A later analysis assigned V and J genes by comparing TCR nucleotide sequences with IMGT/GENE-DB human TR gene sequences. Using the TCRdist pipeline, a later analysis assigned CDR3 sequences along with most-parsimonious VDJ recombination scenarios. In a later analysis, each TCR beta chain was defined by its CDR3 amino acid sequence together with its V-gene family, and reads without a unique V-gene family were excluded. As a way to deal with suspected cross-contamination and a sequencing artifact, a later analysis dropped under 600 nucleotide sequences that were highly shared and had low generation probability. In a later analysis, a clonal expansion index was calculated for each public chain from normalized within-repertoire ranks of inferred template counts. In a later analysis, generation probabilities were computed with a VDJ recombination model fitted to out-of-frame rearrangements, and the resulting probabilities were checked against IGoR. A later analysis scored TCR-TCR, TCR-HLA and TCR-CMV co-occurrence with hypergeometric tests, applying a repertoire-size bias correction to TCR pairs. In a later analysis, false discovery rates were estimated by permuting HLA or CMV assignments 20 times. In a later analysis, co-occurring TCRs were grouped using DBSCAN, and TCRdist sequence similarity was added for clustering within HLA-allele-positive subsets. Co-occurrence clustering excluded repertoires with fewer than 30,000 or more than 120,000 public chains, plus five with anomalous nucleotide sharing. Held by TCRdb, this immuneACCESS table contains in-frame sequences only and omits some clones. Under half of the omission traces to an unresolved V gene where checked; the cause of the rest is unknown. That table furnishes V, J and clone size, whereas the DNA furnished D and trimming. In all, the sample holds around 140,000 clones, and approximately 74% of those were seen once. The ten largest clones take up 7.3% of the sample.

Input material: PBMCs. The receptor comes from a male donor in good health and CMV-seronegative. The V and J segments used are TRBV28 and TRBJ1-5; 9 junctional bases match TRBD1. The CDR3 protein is CASRITGGASNQPQHF. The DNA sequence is TGTGCCAGCAGAATTACAGGGGGCGCGAGCAATCAGCCCCAGCATTTT. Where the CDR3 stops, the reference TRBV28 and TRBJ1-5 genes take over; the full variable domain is DVKVTQSSRYLVKRTGEKVFLECVQDMDHENMFWYRQDPGLGLRLIYFSYDVKMKEKGDIPEGYSVSREKKERFSLILESASTNQTSMYLCASRITGGASNQPQHFGDGTRLSIL.